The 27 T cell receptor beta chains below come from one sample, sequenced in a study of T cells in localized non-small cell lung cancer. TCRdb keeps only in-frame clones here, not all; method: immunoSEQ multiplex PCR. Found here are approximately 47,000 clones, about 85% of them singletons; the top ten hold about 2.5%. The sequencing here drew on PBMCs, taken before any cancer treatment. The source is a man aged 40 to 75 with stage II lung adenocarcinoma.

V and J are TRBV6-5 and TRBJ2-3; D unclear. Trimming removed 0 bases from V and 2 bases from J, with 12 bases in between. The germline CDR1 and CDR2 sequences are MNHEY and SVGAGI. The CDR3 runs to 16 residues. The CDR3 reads CASSYSSLEVTDTQYF. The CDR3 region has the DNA TGTGCCAGCAGTTACTCCTCGTTGGAAGTCACAGATACGCAGTATTTT.

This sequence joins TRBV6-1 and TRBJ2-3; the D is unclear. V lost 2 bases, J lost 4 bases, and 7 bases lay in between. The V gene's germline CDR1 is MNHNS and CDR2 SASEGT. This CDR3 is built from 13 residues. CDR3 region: CASSELGPDTQYF. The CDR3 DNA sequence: TGTGCCAGCAGTGAACTTGGTCCAGATACGCAGTATTTT.

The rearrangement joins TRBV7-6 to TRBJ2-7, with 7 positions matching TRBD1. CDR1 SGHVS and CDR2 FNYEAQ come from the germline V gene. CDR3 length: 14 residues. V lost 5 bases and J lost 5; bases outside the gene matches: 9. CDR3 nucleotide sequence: TGTGCCAGCAGCCCGAAGAGGGGGCGCGACGAGCAGTACTTC. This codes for CASSPKRGRDEQYF.

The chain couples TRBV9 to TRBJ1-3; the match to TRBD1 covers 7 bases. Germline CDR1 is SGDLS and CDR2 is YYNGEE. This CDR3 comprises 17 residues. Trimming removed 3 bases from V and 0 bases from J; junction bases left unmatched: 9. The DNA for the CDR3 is TGTGCCAGCAGCGCCTCCGTGCAGGGGGACTCTGGAAACACCATATATTTT. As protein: CASSASVQGDSGNTIYF.

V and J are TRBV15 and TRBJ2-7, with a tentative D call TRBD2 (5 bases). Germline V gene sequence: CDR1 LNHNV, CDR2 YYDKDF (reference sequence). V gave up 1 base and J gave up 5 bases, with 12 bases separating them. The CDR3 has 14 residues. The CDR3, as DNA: TGTGCCACCAGCAGAGCGGCCGGGGTGGACGAGCAGTACGTC. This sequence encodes CATSRAAGVDEQYV.

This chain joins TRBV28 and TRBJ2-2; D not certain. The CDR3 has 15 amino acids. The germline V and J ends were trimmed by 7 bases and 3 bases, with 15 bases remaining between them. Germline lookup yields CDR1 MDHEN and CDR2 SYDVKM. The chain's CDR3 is CASNLIGMDTGELFF. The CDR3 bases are TGTGCCAGCAACTTAATCGGTATGGACACCGGGGAGCTGTTTTTT.

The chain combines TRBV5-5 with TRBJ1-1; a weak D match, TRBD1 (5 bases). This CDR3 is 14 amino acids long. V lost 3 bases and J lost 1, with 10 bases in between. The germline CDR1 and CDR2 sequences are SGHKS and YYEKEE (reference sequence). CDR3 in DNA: TGTGCCAGCAGCTCCCCGGACAAGAACACTGAAGCTTTCTTT. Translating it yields CASSSPDKNTEAFF. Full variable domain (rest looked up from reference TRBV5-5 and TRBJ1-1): DAGVTQSPTHLIKTRGQQVTLRCSPISGHKSVSWYQQVLGQGPQFIFQYYEKEERGRGNFPDRFSARQFPNYSSELNVNALLLGDSALYLCASSSPDKNTEAFFGQGTRLTVV.

The CDR3 nucleotides read TGTGCCACCTCACGGGCTTTAGACACCGGGGAGCTGTTTTTT. This encodes CATSRALDTGELFF. V and J are TRBV6-5 and TRBJ2-2; D remains ambiguous. This CDR3 contains 14 residues. Deletions cut 10 bases from V and 3 bases from J, with 15 bases between. Germline assignment: CDR1 MNHEY and CDR2 SVGAGI.

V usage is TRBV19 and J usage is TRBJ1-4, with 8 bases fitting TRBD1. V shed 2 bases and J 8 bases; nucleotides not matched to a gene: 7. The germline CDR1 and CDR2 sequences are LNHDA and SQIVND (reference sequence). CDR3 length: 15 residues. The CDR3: CASSITTGVLEKLFF. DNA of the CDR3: TGTGCCAGTAGTATAACGACAGGGGTGCTCGAAAAACTGTTTTTT.

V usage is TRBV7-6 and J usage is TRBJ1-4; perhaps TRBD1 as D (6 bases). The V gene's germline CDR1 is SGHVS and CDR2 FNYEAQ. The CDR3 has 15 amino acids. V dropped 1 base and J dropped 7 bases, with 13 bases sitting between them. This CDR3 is CASSLESGAAEKLFF. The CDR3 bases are TGTGCCAGCAGCTTAGAGTCGGGGGCCGCTGAAAAACTGTTTTTT.

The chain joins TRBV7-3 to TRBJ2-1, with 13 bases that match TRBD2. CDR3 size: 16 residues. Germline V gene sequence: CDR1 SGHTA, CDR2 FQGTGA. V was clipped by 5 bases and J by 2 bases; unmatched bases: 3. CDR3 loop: CASSPGLAGAYNEQFF. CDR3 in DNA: TGTGCCAGCAGCCCTGGACTAGCGGGGGCCTACAATGAGCAGTTCTTC.

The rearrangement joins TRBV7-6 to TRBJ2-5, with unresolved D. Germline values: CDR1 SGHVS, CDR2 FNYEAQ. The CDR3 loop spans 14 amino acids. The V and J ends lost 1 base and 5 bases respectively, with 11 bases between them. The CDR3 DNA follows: TGTGCCAGCAGCTTAGGTCACGCGATGGAGACCCAGTACTTC. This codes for CASSLGHAMETQYF.

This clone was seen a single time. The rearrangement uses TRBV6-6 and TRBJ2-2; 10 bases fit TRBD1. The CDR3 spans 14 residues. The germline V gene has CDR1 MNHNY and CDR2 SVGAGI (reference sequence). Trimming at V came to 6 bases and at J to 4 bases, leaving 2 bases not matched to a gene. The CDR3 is CASRGQGRTGELFF. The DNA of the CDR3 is TGTGCCAGCAGGGGACAGGGGCGCACCGGGGAGCTGTTTTTT.

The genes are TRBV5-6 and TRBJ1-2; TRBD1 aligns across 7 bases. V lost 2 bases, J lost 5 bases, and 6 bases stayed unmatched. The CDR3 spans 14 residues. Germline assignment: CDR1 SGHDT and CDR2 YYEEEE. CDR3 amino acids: CASSFMGTEYGYTF. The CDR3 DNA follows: TGTGCCAGCAGCTTCATGGGGACAGAATATGGCTACACCTTC.

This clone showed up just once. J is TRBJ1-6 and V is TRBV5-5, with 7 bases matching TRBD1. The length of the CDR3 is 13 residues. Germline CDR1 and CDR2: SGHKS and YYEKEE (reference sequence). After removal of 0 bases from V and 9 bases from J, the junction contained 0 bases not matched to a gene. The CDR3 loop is CASSLGDSSPLHF. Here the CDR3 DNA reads TGTGCCAGCAGCTTGGGGGACAGTTCACCCCTCCACTTT.

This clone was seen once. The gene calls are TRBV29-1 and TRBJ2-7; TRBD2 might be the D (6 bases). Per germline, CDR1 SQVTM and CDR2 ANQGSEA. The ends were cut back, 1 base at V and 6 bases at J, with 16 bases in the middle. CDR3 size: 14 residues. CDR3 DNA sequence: TGCAGCGTTGAAGCGTCCGGGACTTCAGGCGAGCAGTACTTC. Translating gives CSVEASGTSGEQYF.

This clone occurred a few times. The CDR3 DNA reads as TGCGCCAGCACATTCGGACAGGGGGCTTACGAGCAGTACTTC. Translating it yields CASTFGQGAYEQYF. V and J are TRBV5-1 and TRBJ2-7; 11 bases match TRBD1. V gave up 6 bases and J gave up 4 bases; unmatched junction bases: 6. The CDR3 totals 14 residues. Germline V gene sequence: CDR1 SGHRS, CDR2 YFSETQ.

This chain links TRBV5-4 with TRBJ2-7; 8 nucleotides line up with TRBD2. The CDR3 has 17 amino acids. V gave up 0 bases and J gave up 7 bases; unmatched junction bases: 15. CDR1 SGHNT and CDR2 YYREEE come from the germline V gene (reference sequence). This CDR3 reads CASSLVTRRGVLWEQYV. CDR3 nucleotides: TGTGCCAGCAGCTTGGTAACCAGGCGGGGGGTCTTGTGGGAGCAGTACGTC.

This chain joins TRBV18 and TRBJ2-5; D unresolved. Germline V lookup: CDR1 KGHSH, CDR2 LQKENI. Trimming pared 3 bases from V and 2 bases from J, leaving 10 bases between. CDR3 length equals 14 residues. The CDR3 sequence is CASSPRTLQETQYF. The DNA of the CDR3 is TGTGCCAGCTCACCCCGAACCCTTCAAGAGACCCAGTACTTC.

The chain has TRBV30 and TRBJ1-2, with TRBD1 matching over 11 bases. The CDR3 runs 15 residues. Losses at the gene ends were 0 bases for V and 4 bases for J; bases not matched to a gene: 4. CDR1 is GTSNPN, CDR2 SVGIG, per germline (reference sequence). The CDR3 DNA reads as TGTGCCTGGAGTGTAGGGACAGGGGGAAGCTATGGCTACACCTTC. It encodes CAWSVGTGGSYGYTF.

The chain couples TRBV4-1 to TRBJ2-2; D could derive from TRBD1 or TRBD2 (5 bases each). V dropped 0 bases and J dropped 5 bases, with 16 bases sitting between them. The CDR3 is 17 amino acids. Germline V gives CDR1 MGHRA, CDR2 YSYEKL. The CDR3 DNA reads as TGCGCCAGCAGCCAAGAGAGGGGATGGCGGAGAACCGGGGAGCTGTTTTTT. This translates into CASSQERGWRRTGELFF.

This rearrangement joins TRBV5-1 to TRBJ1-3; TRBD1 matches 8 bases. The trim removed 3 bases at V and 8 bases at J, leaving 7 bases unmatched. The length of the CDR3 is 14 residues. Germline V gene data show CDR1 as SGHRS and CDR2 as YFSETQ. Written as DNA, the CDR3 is TGCGCCAGCAGCTCGACAGGGGCGATGGACACCATATATTTT. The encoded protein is CASSSTGAMDTIYF.

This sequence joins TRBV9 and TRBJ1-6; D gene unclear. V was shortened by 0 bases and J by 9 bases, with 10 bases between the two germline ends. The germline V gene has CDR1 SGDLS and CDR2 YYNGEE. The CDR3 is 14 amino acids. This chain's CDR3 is CASSVGGYSSPLHF. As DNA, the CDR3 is TGTGCCAGCAGCGTAGGCGGGTACAGTTCACCCCTCCACTTT.

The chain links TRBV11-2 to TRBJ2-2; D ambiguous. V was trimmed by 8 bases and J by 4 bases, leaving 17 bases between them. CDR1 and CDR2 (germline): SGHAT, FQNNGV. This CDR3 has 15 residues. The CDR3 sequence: CASVLSRLSTGELFF. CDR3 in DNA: TGTGCCAGCGTTTTGAGCAGGTTAAGCACCGGGGAGCTGTTTTTT.

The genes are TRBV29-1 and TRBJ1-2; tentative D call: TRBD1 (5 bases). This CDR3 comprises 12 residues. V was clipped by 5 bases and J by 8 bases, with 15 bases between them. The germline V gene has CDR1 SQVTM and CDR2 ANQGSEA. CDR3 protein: CSVLLHGGGYTF. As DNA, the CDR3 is TGCAGCGTTCTACTGCACGGGGGGGGCTACACCTTC.

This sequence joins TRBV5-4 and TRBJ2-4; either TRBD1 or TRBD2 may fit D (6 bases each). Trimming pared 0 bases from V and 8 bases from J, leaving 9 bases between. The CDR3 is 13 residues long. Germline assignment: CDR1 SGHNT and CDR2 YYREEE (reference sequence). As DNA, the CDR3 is TGTGCCAGCAGCTTGGACAGGGAGGACATTCAGTACTTC. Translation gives CASSLDREDIQYF.

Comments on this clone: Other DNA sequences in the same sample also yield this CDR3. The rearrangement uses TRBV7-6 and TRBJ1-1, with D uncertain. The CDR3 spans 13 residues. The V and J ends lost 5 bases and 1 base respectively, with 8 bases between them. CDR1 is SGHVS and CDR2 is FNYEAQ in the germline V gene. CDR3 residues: CASSLQANTEAFF. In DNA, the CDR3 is TGTGCCAGCAGCCTACAAGCGAACACTGAAGCTTTCTTT.